This TCR beta chain was observed in a study of cytomegalovirus exposure and HLA in healthy donors. At the time of sampling, donors were nominally healthy, though unrecorded immune exposures were likely. The V and J ends lost 1 base and 0 bases respectively, with 18 bases between them. This CDR3 is built from 18 residues. CDR1 and CDR2 from the germline V gene are SGHVS and FQNEAQ. Primers for the PCR totalled 60 Vbeta and 13 Jbeta. Sequencing used immunoSEQ multiplex PCR; TCRdb keeps in-frame clones, though not all of them. The sample has around 150,000 clones, roughly 60% seen once. Sequenced: PBMCs. The sequence was obtained from a woman aged 40 to 50 in good health and CMV-seronegative. The gene calls are TRBV7-8 and TRBJ1-2, with a weak D call TRBD1 (5 bases). In nucleotides, the CDR3 is TGTGCCAGCAGCTTAGAAATCCCGCAGGGCACAGCTAACTATGGCTACACCTTC. Its translation is CASSLEIPQGTANYGYTF.